This T cell receptor beta chain was recorded in a study of cytomegalovirus exposure and HLA in healthy donors. Across the whole study: Tens of millions of unique TCRs, all from HLA-typed donors, were included in an early release of the data. Study-wide findings and caveats: Relative to equally common others, HLA-associated TCR beta chains showed greater clonal expansion in a later analysis.

The sample holds a few counts of this clone. Its antigen remains unknown. The PCR contained 60 Vbeta and 13 Jbeta primers. TCRdb keeps only in-frame clones here, not all; method: immunoSEQ multiplex PCR. The sample has 200,000 or so clones, approximately 82% seen once. The V gene's germline CDR1 is LGHNT and CDR2 FRNRAP. This CDR3 region has 14 residues. V lost 4 bases and J 2 bases, leaving 12 bases between the germline ends. Regarding donors, all were healthy bone marrow donors. The TCR comes from a man aged 18 to 30 in good health and CMV-seronegative. The rearrangement uses TRBV12-5 and TRBJ2-7; perhaps TRBD2 as D (6 bases). The sample taken for sequencing was PBMCs. The CDR3 DNA follows: TGTGCTAGTGGTTCGGGACTCCCTCCCTACGAGCAGTACTTC. This translates into CASGSGLPPYEQYF. The variable domain in full, with the rest retrieved from reference TRBV12-5 and TRBJ2-7, is DARVTQTPRHKVTEMGQEVTMRCQPILGHNTVFWYRQTMMQGLELLAYFRNRAPLDDSGMPKDRFSAEMPDATLATLKIQPSEPRDSAVYFCASGSGLPPYEQYFGPGTRLTVT.